What follows are 32 T cell receptor beta chains derived from one specimen sequenced in a study of vaccination effects on CD4 cells after COVID-19. These TCRs are of unknown antigen specificity. Sequenced by immunoSEQ multiplex PCR; TCRdb stores in-frame clones only, minus some. The sample lists 40,000 to 55,000 clones, roughly 72% occurring once. Following 10 days of culture, CD4+ T cells were isolated. The input for sequencing was CD4+ T cells from PBMCs cultured without peptide, taken before COVID-19 vaccination. These receptors all come from a human donor who had a prior SARS-CoV-2 infection.

The gene calls are TRBV7-6 and TRBJ1-4; D is undetermined. The CDR3 has 15 residues. Germline assignment: CDR1 SGHVS and CDR2 FNYEAQ. Trimming took off 2 bases at V and 0 bases at J, with 7 bases between the two ends. CDR3 nucleotide sequence: TGTGCCAGCAGCTTAACGTCAGCAACTAATGAAAAACTGTTTTTT. Translated, it gives CASSLTSATNEKLFF.

In its sample, this clone was seen a few times. The V call is TRBV5-1, the J call TRBJ1-2, with 7 bases identical to TRBD1. There are 13 residues in the CDR3. Germline trimming cut 4 bases from V and 6 bases from J; bases unmatched to any gene: 6. The germline CDR1 and CDR2 sequences are SGHRS and YFSETQ. CDR3 loop: CASSLTGSDGYTF. The CDR3 bases are TGCGCCAGCAGCCTGACAGGGTCGGATGGCTACACCTTC.

V is TRBV7-9 and J is TRBJ1-1; D is perhaps TRBD1 (5 bases). Germline assignment: CDR1 SEHNR and CDR2 FQNEAQ (reference sequence). The CDR3 covers 13 residues. Trimming removed 4 bases from V and 5 bases from J, with 11 bases in between. The CDR3 DNA is TGTGCCAGCAGCTCCGGGGCCGTGACTGAAGCTTTCTTT. Translation gives CASSSGAVTEAFF. Variable domain in full (rest from reference TRBV7-9 and TRBJ1-1): DTGVSQNPRHKITKRGQNVTFRCDPISEHNRLYWYRQTLGQGPEFLTYFQNEAQLEKSRLLSDRFSAERPKGSFSTLEIQRTEQGDSAMYLCASSSGAVTEAFFGQGTRLTVV.

The J gene is TRBJ1-1, the V gene TRBV25-1; 9 bases fit TRBD1. The ends lost 9 bases at V and 4 bases at J; junction bases unmatched: 6. Germline assignment: CDR1 MGHDK and CDR2 SYGVNS. This CDR3 comprises 13 residues. The CDR3 protein is CASRDRVVTEAFF. The CDR3 DNA sequence: TGTGCCAGTCGGGACAGGGTTGTCACTGAAGCTTTCTTT.

This rearrangement joins TRBV2 to TRBJ1-1; D gene uncertain. The CDR3 loop spans 14 amino acids. Deletions cut 5 bases from V and 4 bases from J, with 14 bases between. Germline assignment: CDR1 SNHLY and CDR2 FYNNEI. CDR3 in amino acids: CASSPEVLVTEAFF. CDR3 in DNA: TGTGCCAGCAGTCCAGAAGTCTTGGTCACTGAAGCTTTCTTT.

This chain connects TRBV6-5 to TRBJ1-6; a weak D match, TRBD1 (5 bases). This CDR3 spans 14 amino acids. V was pared by 10 bases and J by 6 bases, with 16 bases between. Per the germline V gene, CDR1 is MNHEY and CDR2 is SVGAGI. For the CDR3, the DNA is TGTGCCACGGGGCGGGGCTCCCTTAATTCACCCCTCCACTTT. The encoded protein is CATGRGSLNSPLHF.

The gene calls are TRBV6-5 and TRBJ2-7; 9 nucleotides agree with TRBD1. Germline V CDR1 and CDR2: MNHEY, SVGAGI. V trimming: 6 bases; J trimming: 6 bases; junction bases outside the gene matches: 12. CDR3 size: 15 residues. Here the CDR3 reads CASRLTGTGSLEQYF. The CDR3 nucleotides are TGTGCCAGCAGACTCACCGGGACAGGGAGCCTCGAGCAGTACTTC.

The chain recombines TRBV14 with TRBJ2-3; D remains unclear. This CDR3 has 13 residues. Between the trimmed V and J ends, which lost 1 base and 6 bases, there was a span of 8 bases. CDR1 SGHDN and CDR2 FVKESK come from the germline V gene. The CDR3 is CASSQVGRDTQYF. The CDR3, as DNA: TGTGCCAGCAGCCAAGTAGGCCGGGATACGCAGTATTTT.

The table lists this clone with a few counts. This chain connects TRBV7-9 to TRBJ2-7; possible D gene TRBD1, 5 bases. Germline loops: CDR1 SEHNR, CDR2 FQNEAQ (reference sequence). The V and J ends lost 5 bases and 3 bases respectively, with 14 bases between them. The CDR3 has 14 residues. The DNA for the CDR3 is TGTGCCAGCAGCCAGGGATACATTAACTACGAGCAGTACTTC. It translates to CASSQGYINYEQYF. The full variable domain, its missing parts supplied by reference TRBV7-9 and TRBJ2-7, is DTGVSQNPRHKITKRGQNVTFRCDPISEHNRLYWYRQTLGQGPEFLTYFQNEAQLEKSRLLSDRFSAERPKGSFSTLEIQRTEQGDSAMYLCASSQGYINYEQYFGPGTRLTVT.

The rearrangement links TRBV6-5 to TRBJ2-2, with D possibly matching TRBD1 (5 bases). The CDR3 contains 13 residues. Trimming took off 6 bases at V and 6 bases at J, with 11 bases between the two ends. The germline V gene has CDR1 MNHEY and CDR2 SVGAGI. In DNA form, the CDR3 reads TGTGCCAGCAGACTCCAGGGATCCGGGGAGCTGTTTTTT. It specifies CASRLQGSGELFF.

The chain has TRBV3-1 (or the pseudogene TRBV3-2) and TRBJ2-2; TRBD2 aligns across 8 bases. This CDR3 contains 13 residues. In germline, CDR1 is LGHDT, CDR2 YNNKEL (reference sequence). Germline trimming cut 7 bases from V and 7 bases from J; bases unmatched to any gene: 5. CDR3 sequence: CASNSGINGELFF. The DNA of the CDR3 is TGTGCCAGCAATAGCGGGATTAACGGGGAGCTGTTTTTT.

This clone was detected only a few times. The CDR3 nucleotides read TGTGCCAGCAGCCCAGGGGGACAGGGTAGCACCGGGGAGCTGTTTTTT. Encoded protein: CASSPGGQGSTGELFF. The chain uses TRBV11-3 and TRBJ2-2; 9 nucleotides agree with TRBD1. Losses at the gene ends were 5 bases for V and 4 bases for J; bases not matched to a gene: 8. The CDR3 has 16 residues. Germline V lookup: CDR1 SGHNT, CDR2 YENEEA.

The V call is TRBV6-4, the J call TRBJ2-1, with D perhaps matching TRBD2 (6 bases). The CDR3 sequence is 11 residues long. V was shortened by 7 bases and J by 14 bases, with 15 bases between the two germline ends. Germline lookup yields CDR1 MRHNA and CDR2 SNTAGT. This chain's CDR3 is CASKGTDVEFF. The CDR3 DNA reads TGTGCCAGCAAGGGGACTGATGTGGAGTTCTTC.

Only one count was recorded for this clone. V gene TRBV6-5 combines with J gene TRBJ2-7; D is unclear. Germline values: CDR1 MNHEY, CDR2 SVGAGI. V dropped 2 bases and J dropped 5 bases, with 13 bases sitting between them. The CDR3 consists of 14 residues. The CDR3, as DNA: TGTGCCAGCAGTTACCGTTTAGCTGACGACGAGCAGTACTTC. Translation gives CASSYRLADDEQYF.

This chain uses TRBV5-6 with TRBJ1-2; D gene uncertain. The CDR3 consists of 12 residues. Germline lookup yields CDR1 SGHDT and CDR2 YYEEEE. V lost 4 bases and J 9 bases, leaving 13 bases between the germline ends. The CDR3 nucleotides are TGTGCCAGCAGCGCCCAGCCTGGGAGCTACACCTTC. Protein: CASSAQPGSYTF.

The chain has TRBV6-5 and TRBJ2-7; D remains unclear. The CDR3 totals 15 residues. CDR1 is MNHEY, CDR2 SVGAGI, per germline. With 0 bases removed from V and 6 bases from J, the gap between germline ends came to 15 bases. The CDR3 loop reads CASSYSSTKLGEQYF. Here the CDR3 DNA reads TGTGCCAGCAGTTACTCGTCAACGAAGCTTGGCGAGCAGTACTTC.

This clone was detected a few times. The chain links TRBV3-1 (or the pseudogene TRBV3-2) to TRBJ1-6, with TRBD1 as a possible D gene (5 bases). The length of the CDR3 is 16 residues. The germline V gene encodes CDR1 LGHDT and CDR2 YNNKEL (reference sequence). V was shortened by 1 base and J by 0 bases, with 7 bases between the two germline ends. The CDR3 coding sequence is TGTGCCAGCAGCCAAGCTAGGGGCTCCTATAATTCACCCCTCCACTTT. Its protein product is CASSQARGSYNSPLHF.

The chain couples TRBV11-3 to TRBJ2-7; TRBD1 agrees at 8 bases. V dropped 4 bases and J dropped 2; count of bases not matched to a gene: 7. This CDR3 contains 15 residues. Germline CDR1 reads SGHNT; CDR2 reads YENEEA. CDR3 region: CASSSRGTGTYEQYF. CDR3 nucleotides: TGTGCCAGCAGCTCTAGAGGGACAGGTACCTACGAGCAGTACTTC.

This clone was seen just once. V and J are TRBV29-1 and TRBJ1-1, with 11 bases matching TRBD1. The germline CDR1 and CDR2 sequences are SQVTM and ANQGSEA. The CDR3 runs 13 residues. Trimming at V came to 7 bases and at J to 11 bases, leaving 12 bases not matched to a gene. The chain's CDR3 is CSGGLGQGAWAFF. CDR3 DNA sequence: TGCAGCGGGGGTCTCGGACAGGGGGCTTGGGCTTTCTTT.

This clone has just a few counts. This chain connects TRBV27 to TRBJ2-3; a weak D match, TRBD2 (6 bases). V lost 7 bases and J 6 bases, leaving 17 bases between the germline ends. The CDR3 is made up of 14 amino acids. Germline V CDR1 and CDR2: MNHEY, SMNVEV (reference sequence). CDR3 sequence reads: CASTPSDTSDTQYF. CDR3 coding DNA: TGTGCCAGCACTCCTAGCGATACCTCCGATACGCAGTATTTT.

The V and J genes are TRBV2 and TRBJ2-2; TRBD1 might be the D (5 bases). The CDR3 spans 16 residues. CDR1 and CDR2 (germline): SNHLY, FYNNEI. The V end was cut by 0 bases, the J end by 3 bases, with 11 bases between. CDR3 DNA: TGTGCCAGCAGTGAAGCCCCAGGGTGGGACACCGGGGAGCTGTTTTTT. Protein sequence: CASSEAPGWDTGELFF.

The DNA of the CDR3 is TGTGCCAGCAGCTCGGTGAATACGCAGTATTTT. This sequence encodes CASSSVNTQYF. The genes are TRBV5-6 and TRBJ2-3; D unresolved. The germline V gene encodes CDR1 SGHDT and CDR2 YYEEEE. This CDR3 comprises 11 residues. Trimming cost V 3 bases and J 7 bases, with 6 bases left between them.

The chain is built from TRBV6-5 and TRBJ2-7, with D perhaps matching TRBD1 (6 bases). CDR3 size: 14 residues. Trimming took off 5 bases at V and 0 bases at J, with 11 bases between the two ends. Germline lookup yields CDR1 MNHEY and CDR2 SVGAGI. CDR3 sequence reads: CASSRDRLSYEQYF. The CDR3 DNA reads as TGTGCCAGCAGTAGAGACAGGCTCTCCTACGAGCAGTACTTC.

The chain is built from TRBV3-1 (or the pseudogene TRBV3-2) and TRBJ1-5; D gene uncertain. The germline CDR1 and CDR2 sequences are LGHDT and YNNKEL (reference sequence). V dropped 2 bases and J dropped 1 base, with 6 bases sitting between them. This CDR3 is 14 amino acids long. CDR3 amino acids: CASSQFLSNQPQHF. CDR3 sequence (DNA): TGTGCCAGCAGCCAATTCCTGAGCAATCAGCCCCAGCATTTT.

J is TRBJ1-2 and V is TRBV7-9; perhaps TRBD1 as D (5 bases). Germline V lookup: CDR1 SEHNR, CDR2 FQNEAQ (reference sequence). The CDR3 is 13 residues long. The V gene lost 6 bases and the J gene lost 4 bases, with 12 bases spanning the gap. CDR3 in DNA: TGTGCCAGCAGACTCGGGACGGGCTATGGCTACACCTTC. Its translation: CASRLGTGYGYTF.

V gene TRBV5-1 combines with J gene TRBJ2-3; 12 nucleotides line up with TRBD2. V was clipped by 7 bases and J by 2 bases; unmatched bases: 5. The germline V gene has CDR1 SGHRS and CDR2 YFSETQ. This CDR3 region has 15 residues. CDR3 DNA sequence: TGCGCCAGCCAACTAGCGGGAGGTCTCACAGATACGCAGTATTTT. Protein product: CASQLAGGLTDTQYF.

V is TRBV5-1 and J is TRBJ1-1; possibly TRBD1 for D (6 bases). V lost 3 bases to trimming and J lost 1 base, with 10 bases between them. The CDR3 spans 14 residues. CDR1 SGHRS and CDR2 YFSETQ come from the germline V gene. Here the CDR3 reads CASSSMGQNTEAFF. For the CDR3, the DNA is TGCGCCAGCAGCTCGATGGGACAGAACACTGAAGCTTTCTTT. Full variable domain (rest looked up from reference TRBV5-1 and TRBJ1-1): KAGVTQTPRYLIKTRGQQVTLSCSPISGHRSVSWYQQTPGQGLQFLFEYFSETQRNKGNFPGRFSGRQFSNSRSEMNVSTLELGDSALYLCASSSMGQNTEAFFGQGTRLTVV.

The chain is built from TRBV10-3 and TRBJ2-7, with D perhaps matching TRBD2 (5 bases). V gave up 6 bases and J gave up 2 bases, with 14 bases separating them. The CDR3 runs to 14 residues. Germline V gene data show CDR1 as ENHRY and CDR2 as SYGVKD. CDR3 protein: CAIRGTTRTYEQYF. DNA for the CDR3: TGTGCCATCAGAGGTACCACTAGAACCTACGAGCAGTACTTC.

The chain joins TRBV5-6 to TRBJ1-5; maybe TRBD1 (6 bases). The CDR3 contains 16 residues. The germline V gene encodes CDR1 SGHDT and CDR2 YYEEEE. Between the trimmed V and J ends, which lost 0 bases and 5 bases, there was a span of 15 bases. CDR3 sequence: CASSLVGAPGHQPQHF. The CDR3 DNA reads as TGTGCCAGCAGCTTGGTGGGGGCGCCAGGGCATCAGCCCCAGCATTTT.

The chain combines TRBV7-9 with TRBJ1-5; TRBD1 agrees at 8 bases. This CDR3 spans 15 amino acids. V was pared by 4 bases and J by 6 bases, with 8 bases of the junction left unmatched. Per germline, CDR1 SEHNR and CDR2 FQNEAQ (reference sequence). The CDR3 region has the DNA TGTGCCAGCAGCTCGGGACAGGAGGGTAGTCAGCCCCAGCATTTT. This gives the protein CASSSGQEGSQPQHF.

This clone was counted a few times. The rearrangement uses TRBV5-1 and TRBJ2-7; TRBD2 matches at 10 bases. Germline V gene sequence: CDR1 SGHRS, CDR2 YFSETQ. With V trimmed by 4 bases and J by 2 bases, 3 bases remained unmatched. The CDR3 is made up of 14 amino acids. CDR3 DNA: TGCGCCAGCAGCCTAGCGGGGGCACCCTACGAGCAGTACTTC. Its protein product is CASSLAGAPYEQYF.

The CDR3 here is CASSIRDGNEKLFF. The CDR3, as DNA: TGTGCCAGTAGTATTAGGGACGGGAATGAAAAACTGTTTTTT. The chain links TRBV19 to TRBJ1-4, with D possibly TRBD1 on 5 matching bases. Trimming shortened V by 3 bases and J by 5 bases, and 10 bases separated the two germline ends. This CDR3 is built from 14 residues. Looked up from germline, CDR1 is LNHDA and CDR2 is SQIVND (reference sequence).